This entry lists 7 T cell receptor beta chains sequenced from one sample in a study of control samples from healthy donors and cancer patients. Only in-frame clones appear in the TCRdb table, and some are missing; sequencing was by immunoSEQ multiplex PCR. Of roughly 160,000 clones listed, under 96% are singletons. Sample: blood. The receptors originated from a woman in her twenties or thirties in good health.

This clone appeared a single time. The rearrangement uses TRBV5-4 and TRBJ2-7; D possibly matches TRBD1 or TRBD2 (5 bases each). The CDR3 runs to 16 residues. Trimming stripped 4 bases from V and 2 bases from J, with 19 bases between. The V gene's germline CDR1 is SGHNT and CDR2 YYREEE (reference sequence). The CDR3 nucleotides are TGTGCCAGCAGCGACGACACCGGGACCGAAACCTACGAGCAGTACTTC. This translates into CASSDDTGTETYEQYF. Full variable domain (missing parts from reference TRBV5-4 and TRBJ2-7): ETGVTQSPTHLIKTRGQQVTLRCSSQSGHNTVSWYQQALGQGPQFIFQYYREEENGRGNFPPRFSGLQFPNYSSELNVNALELDDSALYLCASSDDTGTETYEQYFGPGTRLTVT.

This rearrangement joins TRBV6-6 to TRBJ2-1; 7 nucleotides line up with TRBD2. The CDR3 contains 15 residues. Germline V gives CDR1 MNHNY, CDR2 SVGAGI (reference sequence). Trimming removed 2 bases from V and 7 bases from J; junction bases left unmatched: 8. CDR3 amino acids: CASSYTGLTANEQFF. In DNA form, the CDR3 reads TGTGCCAGCAGTTACACGGGACTAACCGCTAATGAGCAGTTCTTC.

The rearrangement joins TRBV30 to TRBJ2-1; tentative D call: TRBD1 (6 bases). V was trimmed by 4 bases and J by 3 bases, leaving 10 bases between them. Germline CDR1 and CDR2: GTSNPN and SVGIG (reference sequence). This CDR3 contains 13 residues. The CDR3 here is CAWNRAYYNEQFF. The CDR3 region has the DNA TGTGCCTGGAACAGGGCCTACTACAATGAGCAGTTCTTC.

This clone was seen once. The chain couples TRBV7-2 to TRBJ2-3; 9 nucleotides match TRBD2. The CDR3 sequence is 14 residues long. Per the germline V gene, CDR1 is SGHTA and CDR2 is FQGNSA. Trimming took 2 bases from V and 6 from J; bases not matched to a gene: 3. The CDR3 region is CASSLSGRPDTQYF. The DNA of the CDR3 is TGTGCCAGCAGCTTAAGCGGGAGGCCTGATACGCAGTATTTT.

The chain has TRBV27 and TRBJ2-1; 8 nucleotides match TRBD2. Germline V gives CDR1 MNHEY, CDR2 SMNVEV (reference sequence). Trimming at V came to 5 bases and at J to 4 bases, leaving 10 bases not matched to a gene. The CDR3 is 16 amino acids. The CDR3 region is CASSTFKTSEYNEQFF. The CDR3 nucleotides are TGTGCCAGCAGTACGTTCAAGACTAGCGAGTACAATGAGCAGTTCTTC.

The chain carries TRBV4-2 and TRBJ2-6; D might be TRBD2 (5 bases). Trimming pared 2 bases from V and 4 bases from J, leaving 12 bases between. This CDR3 has 16 residues. CDR1 is LGHNA, CDR2 YNFKEQ, per germline. Written as DNA, the CDR3 is TGTGCCAGCAGCCAATACCTCGGGGAGGGGGCCAACGTCCTGACTTTC. Translated, it gives CASSQYLGEGANVLTF.

As concerns this clone: At the DNA level, this CDR3 is encoded by other sequences in the same sample as well. The chain recombines TRBV5-1 with TRBJ1-1; D gene ambiguous. The V end was cut by 0 bases, the J end by 5 bases, with 8 bases between. The CDR3 is 13 amino acids. From germline, CDR1 is SGHRS and CDR2 YFSETQ. The CDR3 coding sequence is TGCGCCAGCAGCTTGGCGGGTTATACTGAAGCTTTCTTT. Translating gives CASSLAGYTEAFF.